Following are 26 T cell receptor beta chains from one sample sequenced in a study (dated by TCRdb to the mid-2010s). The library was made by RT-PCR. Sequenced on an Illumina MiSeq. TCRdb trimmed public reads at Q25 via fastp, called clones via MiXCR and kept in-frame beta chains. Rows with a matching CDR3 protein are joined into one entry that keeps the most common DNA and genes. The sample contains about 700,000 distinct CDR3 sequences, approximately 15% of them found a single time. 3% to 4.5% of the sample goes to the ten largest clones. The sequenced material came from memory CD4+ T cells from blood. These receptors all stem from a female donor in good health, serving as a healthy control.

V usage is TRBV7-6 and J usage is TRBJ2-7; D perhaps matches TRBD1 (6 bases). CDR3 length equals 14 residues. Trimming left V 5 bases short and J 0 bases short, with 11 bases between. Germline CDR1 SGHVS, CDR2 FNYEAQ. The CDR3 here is CASSQGTVSYEQYF. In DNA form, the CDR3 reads TGTGCCAGCAGCCAGGGGACGGTCTCCTACGAGCAGTACTTC.

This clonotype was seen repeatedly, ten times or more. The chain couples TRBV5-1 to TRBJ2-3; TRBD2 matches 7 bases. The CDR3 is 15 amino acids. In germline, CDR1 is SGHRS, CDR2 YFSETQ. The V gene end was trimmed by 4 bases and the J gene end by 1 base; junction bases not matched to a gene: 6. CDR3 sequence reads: CASSSGTTRTDTQYF. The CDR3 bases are TGCGCCAGCAGCAGTGGGACTACTCGCACAGATACGCAGTATTTT. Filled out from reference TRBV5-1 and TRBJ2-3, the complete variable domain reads KAGVTQTPRYLIKTRGQQVTLSCSPISGHRSVSWYQQTPGQGLQFLFEYFSETQRNKGNFPGRFSGRQFSNSRSEMNVSTLELGDSALYLCASSSGTTRTDTQYFGPGTRLTVL.

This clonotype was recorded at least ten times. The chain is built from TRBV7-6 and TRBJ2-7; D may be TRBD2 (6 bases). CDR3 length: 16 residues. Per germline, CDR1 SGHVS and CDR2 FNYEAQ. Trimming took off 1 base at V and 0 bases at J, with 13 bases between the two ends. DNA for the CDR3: TGTGCCAGCAGCTTAGGGGGTGGGACTCTCTCCTACGAGCAGTACTTC. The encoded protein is CASSLGGGTLSYEQYF.

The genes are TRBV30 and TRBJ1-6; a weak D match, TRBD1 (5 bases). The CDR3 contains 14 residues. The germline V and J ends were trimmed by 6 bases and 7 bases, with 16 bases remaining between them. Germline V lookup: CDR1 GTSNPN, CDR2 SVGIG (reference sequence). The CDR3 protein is CACPSAGLNSPLHF. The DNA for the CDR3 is TGTGCCTGTCCGTCGGCAGGGCTGAATTCACCCCTCCACTTT.

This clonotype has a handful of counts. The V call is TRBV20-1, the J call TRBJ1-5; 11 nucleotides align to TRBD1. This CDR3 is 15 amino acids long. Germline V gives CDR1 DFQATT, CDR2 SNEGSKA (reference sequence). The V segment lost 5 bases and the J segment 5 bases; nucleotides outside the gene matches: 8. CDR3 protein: CSAGPGQGAYQPQHF. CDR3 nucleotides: TGCAGTGCTGGCCCAGGACAGGGGGCATATCAGCCCCAGCATTTT.

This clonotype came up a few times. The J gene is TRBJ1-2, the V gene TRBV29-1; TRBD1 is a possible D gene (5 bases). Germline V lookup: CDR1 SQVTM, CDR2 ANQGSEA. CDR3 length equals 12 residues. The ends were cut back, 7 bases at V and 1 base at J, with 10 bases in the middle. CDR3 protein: CSAGTHNYGYTF. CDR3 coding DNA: TGCAGCGCAGGGACCCATAACTATGGCTACACCTTC.

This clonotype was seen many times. The CDR3: CATSRESNQPQHF. The CDR3 region has the DNA TGTGCCACCAGCAGAGAGAGCAATCAGCCCCAGCATTTT. The J gene is TRBJ1-5, the V gene TRBV15, with D hard to call. V was pared by 0 bases and J by 1 base, with 1 base between. The CDR3 loop spans 13 amino acids. Germline V gene data show CDR1 as LNHNV and CDR2 as YYDKDF (reference sequence). Filled out from reference TRBV15 and TRBJ1-5, the complete variable domain reads DAMVIQNPRYQVTQFGKPVTLSCSQTLNHNVMYWYQQKSSQAPKLLFHYYDKDFNNEADTPDNFQSRRPNTSFCFLDIRSPGLGDTAMYLCATSRESNQPQHFGDGTRLSIL.

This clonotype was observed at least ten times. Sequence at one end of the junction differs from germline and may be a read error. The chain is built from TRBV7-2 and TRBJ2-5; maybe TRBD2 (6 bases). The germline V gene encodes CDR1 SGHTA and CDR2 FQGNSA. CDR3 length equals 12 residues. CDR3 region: CASRRDHETQYF. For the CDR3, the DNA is TGTGCCAGCAGGCGGGACCATGAGACCCAGTACTTC.

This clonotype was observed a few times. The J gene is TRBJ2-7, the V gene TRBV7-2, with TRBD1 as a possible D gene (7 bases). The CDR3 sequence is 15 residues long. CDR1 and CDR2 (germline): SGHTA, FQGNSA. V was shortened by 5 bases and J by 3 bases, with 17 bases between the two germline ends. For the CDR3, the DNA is TGTGCCAGCAGCCCTAAACAGGGGACTGGCTACGAGCAGTACTTC. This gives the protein CASSPKQGTGYEQYF.

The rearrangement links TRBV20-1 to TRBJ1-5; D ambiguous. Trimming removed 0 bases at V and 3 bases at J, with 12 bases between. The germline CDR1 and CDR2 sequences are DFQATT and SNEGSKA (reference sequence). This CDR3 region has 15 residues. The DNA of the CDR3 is TGCAGTGCTAGAGATGCCGGGTCTCCCAATCAGCCCCAGCATTTT. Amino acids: CSARDAGSPNQPQHF.

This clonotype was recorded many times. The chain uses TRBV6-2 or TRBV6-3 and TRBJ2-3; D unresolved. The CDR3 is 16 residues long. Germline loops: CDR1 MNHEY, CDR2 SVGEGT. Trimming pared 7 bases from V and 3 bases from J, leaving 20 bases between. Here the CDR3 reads CASNHPLGDFTDTQYF. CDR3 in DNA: TGTGCCAGCAATCACCCCCTCGGTGATTTTACAGATACGCAGTATTTT.

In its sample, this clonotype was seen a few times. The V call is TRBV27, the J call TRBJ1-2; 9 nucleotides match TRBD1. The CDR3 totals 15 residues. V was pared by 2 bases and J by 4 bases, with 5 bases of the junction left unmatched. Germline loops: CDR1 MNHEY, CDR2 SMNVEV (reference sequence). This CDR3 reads CASSLQQGATYGYTF. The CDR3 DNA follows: TGTGCCAGCAGTTTACAACAGGGGGCAACCTATGGCTACACCTTC.

The CDR3 region is CASKVAADTQYF. The CDR3 nucleotides read TGTGCCAGCAAGGTAGCGGCGGATACGCAGTATTTT. The V and J genes are TRBV6-2 or TRBV6-3 and TRBJ2-3; possible D gene TRBD2, 6 bases. Germline CDR1 is MNHEY and CDR2 is SVGEGT. V lost 7 bases and J lost 6, with 11 bases in between. The CDR3 spans 12 residues.

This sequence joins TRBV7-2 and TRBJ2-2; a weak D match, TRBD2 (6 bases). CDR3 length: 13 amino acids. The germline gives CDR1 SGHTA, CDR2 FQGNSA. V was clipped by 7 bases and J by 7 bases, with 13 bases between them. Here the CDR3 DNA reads TGTGCCAGCATCCTTCTGGAGGGCGGGGAGCTGTTTTTT. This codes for CASILLEGGELFF.

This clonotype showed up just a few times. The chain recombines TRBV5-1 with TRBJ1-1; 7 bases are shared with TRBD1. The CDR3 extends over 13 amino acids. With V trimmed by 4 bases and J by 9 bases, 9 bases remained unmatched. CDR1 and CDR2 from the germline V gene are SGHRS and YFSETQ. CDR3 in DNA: TGCGCCAGCAGCCAGGACGGGACAGCAAAAGCTTTCTTT. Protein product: CASSQDGTAKAFF.

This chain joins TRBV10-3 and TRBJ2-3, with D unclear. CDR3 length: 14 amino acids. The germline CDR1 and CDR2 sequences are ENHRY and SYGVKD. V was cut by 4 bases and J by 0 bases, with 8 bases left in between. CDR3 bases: TGTGCCATCAGTGGGGCGGATAGCACAGATACGCAGTATTTT. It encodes CAISGADSTDTQYF.

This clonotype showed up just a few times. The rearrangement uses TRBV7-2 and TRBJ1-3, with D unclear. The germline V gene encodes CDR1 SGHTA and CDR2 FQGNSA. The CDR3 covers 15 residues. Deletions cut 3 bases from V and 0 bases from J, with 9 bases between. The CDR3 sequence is CASSFQESSGNTIYF. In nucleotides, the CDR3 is TGTGCCAGCAGCTTTCAGGAGAGCTCTGGAAACACCATATATTTT.

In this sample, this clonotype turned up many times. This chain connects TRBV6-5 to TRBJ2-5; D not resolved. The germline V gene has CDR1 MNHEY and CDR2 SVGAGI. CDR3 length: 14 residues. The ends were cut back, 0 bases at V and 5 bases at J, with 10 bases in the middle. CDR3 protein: CASSYSGPPETQYF. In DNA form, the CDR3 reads TGTGCCAGCAGTTACTCGGGTCCCCCGGAGACCCAGTACTTC.

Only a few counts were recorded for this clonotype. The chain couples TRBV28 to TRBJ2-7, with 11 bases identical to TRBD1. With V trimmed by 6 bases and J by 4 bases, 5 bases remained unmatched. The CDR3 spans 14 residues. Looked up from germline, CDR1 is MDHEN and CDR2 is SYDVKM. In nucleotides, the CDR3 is TGTGCCAGCAGGCTCGGGACAGGGGGGTACGAGCAGTACTTC. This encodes CASRLGTGGYEQYF. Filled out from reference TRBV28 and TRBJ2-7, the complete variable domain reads DVKVTQSSRYLVKRTGEKVFLECVQDMDHENMFWYRQDPGLGLRLIYFSYDVKMKEKGDIPEGYSVSREKKERFSLILESASTNQTSMYLCASRLGTGGYEQYFGPGTRLTVT.

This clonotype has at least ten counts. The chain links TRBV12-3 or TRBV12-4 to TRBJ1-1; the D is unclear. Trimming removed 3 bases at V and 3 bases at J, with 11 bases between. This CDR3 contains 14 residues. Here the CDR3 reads CASSLGGGYTEAFF. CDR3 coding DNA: TGTGCCAGCAGTTTGGGCGGAGGATACACTGAAGCTTTCTTT.

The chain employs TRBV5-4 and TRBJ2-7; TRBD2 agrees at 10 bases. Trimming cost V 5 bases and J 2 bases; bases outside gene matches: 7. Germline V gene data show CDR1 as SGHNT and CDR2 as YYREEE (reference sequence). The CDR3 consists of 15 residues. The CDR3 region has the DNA TGTGCCAGCAGATGGGGGACTAGCGATACCTACGAGCAGTACTTC. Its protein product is CASRWGTSDTYEQYF. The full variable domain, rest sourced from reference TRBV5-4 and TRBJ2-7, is ETGVTQSPTHLIKTRGQQVTLRCSSQSGHNTVSWYQQALGQGPQFIFQYYREEENGRGNFPPRFSGLQFPNYSSELNVNALELDDSALYLCASRWGTSDTYEQYFGPGTRLTVT.

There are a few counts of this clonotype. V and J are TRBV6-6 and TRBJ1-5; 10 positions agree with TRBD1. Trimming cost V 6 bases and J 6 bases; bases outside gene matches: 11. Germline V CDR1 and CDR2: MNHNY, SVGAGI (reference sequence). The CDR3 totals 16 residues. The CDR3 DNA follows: TGTGCCAGCAGGGACATGAGGGACAGGGGAGTTCAGCCCCAGCATTTT. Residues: CASRDMRDRGVQPQHF.

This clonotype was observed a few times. This CDR3 reads CSARDPFSTANTEAFF. The CDR3, as DNA: TGCAGTGCTAGAGATCCCTTCTCGACAGCGAACACTGAAGCTTTCTTT. V usage is TRBV20-1 and J usage is TRBJ1-1; TRBD1 might be the D (5 bases). Germline V CDR1 and CDR2: DFQATT, SNEGSKA (reference sequence). The CDR3 runs to 16 residues. The ends were cut back, 0 bases at V and 1 base at J, with 15 bases in the middle.

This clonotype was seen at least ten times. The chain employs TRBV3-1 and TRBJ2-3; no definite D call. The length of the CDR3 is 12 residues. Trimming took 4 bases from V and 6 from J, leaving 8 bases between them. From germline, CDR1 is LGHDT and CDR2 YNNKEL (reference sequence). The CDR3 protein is CASSPSGDTQYF. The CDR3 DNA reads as TGTGCCAGCAGCCCCTCCGGGGATACGCAGTATTTT.

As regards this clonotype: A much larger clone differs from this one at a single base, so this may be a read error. The CDR3 nucleotides are TGCGGCGCCACTTCCCTAGGACAGGGACTTGGTGAGCAGTTCTTC. It encodes CGATSLGQGLGEQFF. The chain has TRBV29-1 and TRBJ2-1, with 8 bases lining up with TRBD1. The CDR3 has 15 residues. Germline CDR1 is SQVTM and CDR2 is ANQGSEA.

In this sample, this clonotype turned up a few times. The CDR3 DNA reads as TGTGCCATCAGTGATCAGGGGGACACTGAAGCTTTCTTT. This translates into CAISDQGDTEAFF. The chain recombines TRBV10-3 with TRBJ1-1; 7 nucleotides match TRBD1. The V segment lost 3 bases and the J segment 3 bases; nucleotides outside the gene matches: 1. This CDR3 is 13 amino acids long. Per germline, CDR1 ENHRY and CDR2 SYGVKD.